The 7 T cell receptor beta chains reported below all come from one sample, sequenced in a study of shared clonotypes between healthy human individuals. Some clones are missing from TCRdb's copy, which holds only in-frame ones; the method was immunoSEQ multiplex PCR. Among about 2.1 million clones, approximately 94% were seen once, and the ten largest hold about 1.5%. CD8 cells regarded as naive lacked CD45RO, were positively chosen for CCR7, and omitted terminally differentiated effector memory CD45RA+ cells. The sequenced material came from naive CD8+ T cells from PBMCs. Receptors were obtained from a man younger than 35 in good health. Some clones in this sample may be carry-over from other donors' samples.

The count of this clone is one. The chain employs TRBV18 and TRBJ2-3; 9 nucleotides agree with TRBD2. Trimming took 1 base from V and 0 from J; bases not matched to a gene: 2. The CDR3 is 16 amino acids. The V gene's germline CDR1 is KGHSH and CDR2 LQKENI. CDR3 DNA sequence: TGTGCCAGCTCACCACGACTAGCGGACAGCACAGATACGCAGTATTTT. This sequence encodes CASSPRLADSTDTQYF.

V usage is TRBV27 and J usage is TRBJ2-3; 10 bases map to TRBD2. Trimming removed 2 bases from V and 6 bases from J; junction bases left unmatched: 5. Germline lookup yields CDR1 MNHEY and CDR2 SMNVEV (reference sequence). CDR3 size: 15 residues. This CDR3 is CASSLVAGGRDTQYF. Written as DNA, the CDR3 is TGTGCCAGCAGTTTAGTAGCGGGGGGTCGGGATACGCAGTATTTT.

The V call is TRBV7-9, the J call TRBJ1-4; the D is unclear. Germline V gives CDR1 SEHNR, CDR2 FQNEAQ (reference sequence). The CDR3 extends over 18 amino acids. V was pared by 4 bases and J by 5 bases, with 23 bases between. In DNA, the CDR3 is TGTGCCAGCAGCTCCCGAAGATCCGAACAGTTACGGAATGAAAAACTGTTTTTT. The encoded protein is CASSSRRSEQLRNEKLFF.

This clone is a singleton in its sample. The chain carries TRBV28 and TRBJ2-3, with D maybe TRBD2 (6 bases). Germline V gives CDR1 MDHEN, CDR2 SYDVKM. The V end lost 3 bases, the J end lost 2 bases, and 12 bases lay between the germline ends. The CDR3 consists of 15 residues. The CDR3 sequence is CASSLGGGNTDTQYF. The CDR3 DNA reads as TGTGCCAGCAGTTTGGGGGGTGGTAACACAGATACGCAGTATTTT.

The chain links TRBV5-6 to TRBJ1-5, with D perhaps TRBD1 (5 bases). The CDR3 extends over 16 amino acids. V gave up 2 bases and J gave up 0 bases, with 12 bases separating them. Germline V gives CDR1 SGHDT, CDR2 YYEEEE. CDR3 sequence: CASSFQGSYSNQPQHF. CDR3 DNA sequence: TGTGCCAGCAGCTTTCAGGGTAGCTATAGCAATCAGCCCCAGCATTTT.

V usage is TRBV4-1 and J usage is TRBJ2-7, with D maybe TRBD2 (6 bases). Per the germline V gene, CDR1 is MGHRA and CDR2 is YSYEKL. The length of the CDR3 is 13 residues. With 4 bases removed from V and 7 bases from J, the gap between germline ends came to 14 bases. The CDR3, as DNA: TGCGCCAGCAGCCGCGGGACCGCCGCGGAGCAGTACTTC. Translating it yields CASSRGTAAEQYF.

The J gene is TRBJ2-6, the V gene TRBV6-1; D is uncertain. CDR1 MNHNS and CDR2 SASEGT come from the germline V gene. The CDR3 extends over 14 amino acids. Deletions cut 8 bases from V and 0 bases from J, with 8 bases between. The CDR3 loop reads CASGWSSGANVLTF. The CDR3 DNA sequence: TGTGCCAGCGGGTGGTCCTCTGGGGCCAACGTCCTGACTTTC.